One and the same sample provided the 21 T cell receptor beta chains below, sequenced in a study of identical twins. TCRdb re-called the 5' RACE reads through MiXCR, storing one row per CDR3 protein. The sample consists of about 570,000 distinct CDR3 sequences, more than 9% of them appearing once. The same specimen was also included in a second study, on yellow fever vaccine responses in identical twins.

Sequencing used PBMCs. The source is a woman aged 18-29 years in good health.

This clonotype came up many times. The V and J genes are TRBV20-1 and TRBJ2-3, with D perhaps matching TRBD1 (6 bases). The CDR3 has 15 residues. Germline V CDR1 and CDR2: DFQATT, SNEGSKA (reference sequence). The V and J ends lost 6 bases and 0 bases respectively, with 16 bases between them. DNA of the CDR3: TGCAGTGCGAGACCAGGGGCTACTAGCACAGATACGCAGTATTTT. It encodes CSARPGATSTDTQYF.

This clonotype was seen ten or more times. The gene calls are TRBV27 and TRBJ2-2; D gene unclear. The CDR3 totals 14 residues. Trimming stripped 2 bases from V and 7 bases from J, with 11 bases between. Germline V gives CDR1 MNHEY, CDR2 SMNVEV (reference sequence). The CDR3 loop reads CASSLPDSNGELFF. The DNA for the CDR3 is TGTGCCAGCAGTTTACCAGACTCTAACGGGGAGCTGTTTTTT.

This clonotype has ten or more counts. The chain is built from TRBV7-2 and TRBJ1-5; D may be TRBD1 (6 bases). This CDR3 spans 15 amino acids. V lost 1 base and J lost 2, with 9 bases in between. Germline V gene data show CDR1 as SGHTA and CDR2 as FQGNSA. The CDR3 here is CASSLDAGGNQPQHF. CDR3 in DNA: TGTGCCAGCAGCTTAGATGCAGGGGGCAATCAGCCCCAGCATTTT.

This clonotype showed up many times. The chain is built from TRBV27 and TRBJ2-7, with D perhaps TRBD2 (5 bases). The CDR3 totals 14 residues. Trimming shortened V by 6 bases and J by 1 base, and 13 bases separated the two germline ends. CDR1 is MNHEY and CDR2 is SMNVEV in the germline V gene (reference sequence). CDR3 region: CASSRKLESYEQYF. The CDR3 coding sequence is TGTGCCAGCAGCCGTAAACTAGAATCCTACGAGCAGTACTTC.

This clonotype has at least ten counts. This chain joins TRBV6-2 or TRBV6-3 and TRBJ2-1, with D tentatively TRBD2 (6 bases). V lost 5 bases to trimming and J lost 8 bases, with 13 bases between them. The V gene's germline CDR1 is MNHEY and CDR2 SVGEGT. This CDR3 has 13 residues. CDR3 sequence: CASSQVWRDEQFF. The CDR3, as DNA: TGTGCCAGCAGTCAGGTTTGGAGGGATGAGCAGTTCTTC.

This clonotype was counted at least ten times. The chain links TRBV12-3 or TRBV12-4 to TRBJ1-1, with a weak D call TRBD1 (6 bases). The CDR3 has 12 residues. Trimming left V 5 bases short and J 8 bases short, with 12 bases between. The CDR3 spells CASSPQGIEAFF. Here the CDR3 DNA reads TGTGCCAGCAGTCCACAGGGAATAGAAGCTTTCTTT.

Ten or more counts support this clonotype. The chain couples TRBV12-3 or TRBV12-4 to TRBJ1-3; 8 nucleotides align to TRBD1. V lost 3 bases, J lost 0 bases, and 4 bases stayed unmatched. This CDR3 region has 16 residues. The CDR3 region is CASSFKDRDSGNTIYF. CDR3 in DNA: TGTGCCAGCAGTTTTAAGGACAGGGACTCTGGAAACACCATATATTTT.

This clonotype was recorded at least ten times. The CDR3 loop reads CATRKNRDFRGELFF. CDR3 DNA: TGTGCCACTAGAAAGAATAGGGACTTCCGCGGGGAGCTGTTTTTT. The chain joins TRBV15 to TRBJ2-2, with a weak D call TRBD2 (6 bases). The CDR3 contains 15 residues. Looked up from germline, CDR1 is LNHNV and CDR2 is YYDKDF (reference sequence). Trimming stripped 9 bases from V and 7 bases from J, with 21 bases between.

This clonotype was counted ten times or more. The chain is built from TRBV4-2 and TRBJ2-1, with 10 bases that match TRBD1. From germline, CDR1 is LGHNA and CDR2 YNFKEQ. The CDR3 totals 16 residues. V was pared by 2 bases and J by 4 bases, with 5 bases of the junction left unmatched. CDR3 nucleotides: TGTGCCAGCAGCCAAAACCGACAGGGGGCATACAATGAGCAGTTCTTC. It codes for CASSQNRQGAYNEQFF.

Written as DNA, the CDR3 is TGTGCCATCAGTGACTGGCAGGAACAAGAGACCCAGTACTTC. It codes for CAISDWQEQETQYF. This sequence joins TRBV10-3 and TRBJ2-5; D gene uncertain. Germline V CDR1 and CDR2: ENHRY, SYGVKD. The CDR3 sequence is 14 residues long. Trimming pared 3 bases from V and 2 bases from J, leaving 10 bases between.

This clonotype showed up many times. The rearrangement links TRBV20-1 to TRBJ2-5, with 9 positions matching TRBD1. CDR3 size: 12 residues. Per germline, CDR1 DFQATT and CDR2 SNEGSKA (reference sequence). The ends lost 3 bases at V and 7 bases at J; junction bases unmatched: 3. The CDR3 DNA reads TGCAGTGCTAGGGACAGGGGAGGGACCCAGTACTTC. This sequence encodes CSARDRGGTQYF.

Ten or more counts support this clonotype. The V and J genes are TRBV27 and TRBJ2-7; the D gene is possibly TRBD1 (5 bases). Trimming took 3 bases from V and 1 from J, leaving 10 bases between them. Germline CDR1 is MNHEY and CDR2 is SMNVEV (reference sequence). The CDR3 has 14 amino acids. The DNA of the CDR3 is TGTGCCAGCAGTTTTTCACAGGCTTCCTACGAGCAGTACTTC. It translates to CASSFSQASYEQYF.

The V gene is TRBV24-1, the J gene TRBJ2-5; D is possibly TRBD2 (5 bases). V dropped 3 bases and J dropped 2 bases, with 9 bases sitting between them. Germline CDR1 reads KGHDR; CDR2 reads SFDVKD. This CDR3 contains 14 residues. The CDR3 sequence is CATSDGSGQETQYF. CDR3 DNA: TGTGCCACCAGTGATGGGAGCGGTCAAGAGACCCAGTACTTC.

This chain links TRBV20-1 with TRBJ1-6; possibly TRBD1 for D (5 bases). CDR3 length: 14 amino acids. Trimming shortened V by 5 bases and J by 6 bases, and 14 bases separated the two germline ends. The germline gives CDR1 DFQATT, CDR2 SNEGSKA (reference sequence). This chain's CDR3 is CSAAGAALNSPLHF. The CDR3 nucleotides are TGCAGTGCTGCTGGGGCAGCACTTAATTCACCCCTCCACTTT.

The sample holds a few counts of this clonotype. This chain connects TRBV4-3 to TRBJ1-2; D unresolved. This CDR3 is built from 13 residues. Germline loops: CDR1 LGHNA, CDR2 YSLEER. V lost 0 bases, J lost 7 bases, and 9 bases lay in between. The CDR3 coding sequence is TGCGCCAGCAGCCAAGATCAAGGGATTGGCTACACCTTC. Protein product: CASSQDQGIGYTF.

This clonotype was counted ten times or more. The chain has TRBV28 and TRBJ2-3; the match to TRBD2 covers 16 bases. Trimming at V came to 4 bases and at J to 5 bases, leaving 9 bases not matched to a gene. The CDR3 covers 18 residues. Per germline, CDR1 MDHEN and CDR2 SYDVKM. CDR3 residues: CASSSGTSGRAGKDTQYF. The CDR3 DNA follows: TGTGCCAGCAGTTCCGGGACTAGCGGGAGGGCCGGAAAAGATACGCAGTATTTT.

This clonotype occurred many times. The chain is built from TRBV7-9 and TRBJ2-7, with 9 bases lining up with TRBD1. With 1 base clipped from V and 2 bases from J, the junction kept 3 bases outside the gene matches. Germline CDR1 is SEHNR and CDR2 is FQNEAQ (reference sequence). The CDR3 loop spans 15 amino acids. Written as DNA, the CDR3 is TGTGCCAGCAGCTTAGGGGGGACAGGGACCTACGAGCAGTACTTC. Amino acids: CASSLGGTGTYEQYF.

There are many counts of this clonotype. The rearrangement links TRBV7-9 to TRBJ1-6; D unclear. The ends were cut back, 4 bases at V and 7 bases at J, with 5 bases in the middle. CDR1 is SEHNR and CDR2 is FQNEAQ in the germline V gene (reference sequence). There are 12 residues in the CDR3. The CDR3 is CASSYSNSPLHF. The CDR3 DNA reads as TGTGCCAGCAGCTACAGCAATTCACCCCTCCACTTT.

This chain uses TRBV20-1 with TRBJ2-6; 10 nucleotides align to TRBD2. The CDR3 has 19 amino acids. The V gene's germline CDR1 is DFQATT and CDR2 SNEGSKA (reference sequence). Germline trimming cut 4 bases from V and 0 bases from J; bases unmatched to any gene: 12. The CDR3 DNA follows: TGCAGTGCTACCCGGGGGCTAGCGGGGGCATCCTCTGGGGCCAACGTCCTGACTTTC. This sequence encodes CSATRGLAGASSGANVLTF.

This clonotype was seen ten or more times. The CDR3 here is CASSLGRDSSYNEQFF. As DNA, the CDR3 is TGTGCCAGCAGCTTGGGTCGCGACAGCTCCTACAATGAGCAGTTCTTC. The chain combines TRBV5-6 with TRBJ2-1, with a possible D match to TRBD1 (5 bases). Trimming pared 0 bases from V and 0 bases from J, leaving 10 bases between. Germline CDR1 is SGHDT and CDR2 is YYEEEE. This CDR3 spans 16 amino acids.

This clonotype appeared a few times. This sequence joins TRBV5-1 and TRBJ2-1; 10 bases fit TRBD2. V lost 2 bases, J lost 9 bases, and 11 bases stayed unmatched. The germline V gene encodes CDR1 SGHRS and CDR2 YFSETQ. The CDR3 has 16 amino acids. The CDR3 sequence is CASSFPLAGDRGEQFF. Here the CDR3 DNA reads TGCGCCAGCAGCTTCCCCCTAGCGGGAGACCGCGGTGAGCAGTTCTTC.